Presented here are 28 T cell receptor beta chains from one specimen sequenced in a study of OX40 agonist ivuxolimab in advanced cancers. The library was obtained by the immunoSEQ multiplex PCR assay. Imported from immuneACCESS, the table was reduced by TCRdb to in-frame sequences with V and J called. These copies leave out some clones; in studies compared against another copy, an unresolved V gene accounts for under half, and the cause of the remainder is not known. In all, the sample holds 54,000 or so clones, and approximately 80% of those were seen once. The ten largest clones capture roughly 4% of the sample. The material was CD4+ or CD8+ T cells sorted from blood, obtained in a trial of the OX40 agonist ivuxolimab. The receptors here all came from an adult with an advanced solid tumor such as melanoma, head and neck, liver or kidney cancer.

There are a few counts of this clone. The chain carries TRBV7-2 and TRBJ2-1; 14 bases are a match to TRBD2. The junction had 12 bases not matched to a gene; V was cut back by 3 bases and J by 8 bases. Germline V gives CDR1 SGHTA, CDR2 FQGNSA. The CDR3 spans 18 residues. CDR3 residues: CASSLQPGLAGAFYEQFF. The CDR3 DNA reads TGTGCCAGCAGCTTGCAACCGGGACTAGCGGGGGCTTTCTATGAGCAGTTCTTC.

The chain employs TRBV6-5 and TRBJ2-7, with TRBD1 matching 10 bases. There are 12 residues in the CDR3. With 8 bases clipped from V and 3 bases from J, the junction kept 1 base outside the gene matches. Germline V gives CDR1 MNHEY, CDR2 SVGAGI. The CDR3 sequence is CASGDRGYEQYF. As DNA, the CDR3 is TGTGCCAGCGGGGACAGGGGCTACGAGCAGTACTTC.

This chain uses TRBV7-2 with TRBJ2-7; TRBD2 matches 11 bases. J was trimmed by 3 bases and V by 1 base; bases with no gene match: 5. Germline lookup yields CDR1 SGHTA and CDR2 FQGNSA. The CDR3 has 16 residues. The CDR3 loop reads CASSLDRGTSGYEQYF. CDR3 coding DNA: TGTGCCAGCAGCTTAGATCGTGGGACTAGCGGCTACGAGCAGTACTTC.

As regards this clone: One end of the junction fails to match germline, which may point to a read error. The chain employs TRBV5-1 and TRBJ1-6; the D is unclear. This CDR3 has 13 residues. The germline CDR1 and CDR2 sequences are SGHRS and YFSETQ. The CDR3 sequence: CASSFGWNSPLHF. The CDR3 region has the DNA TGTGCCAGCAGCTTCGGCTGGAATTCACCCCTCCACTTT.

The chain combines TRBV6-6 with TRBJ1-2; 7 bases are a match to TRBD1. Germline loops: CDR1 MNHNY, CDR2 SVGAGI (reference sequence). After removal of 6 bases from V and 2 bases from J, the junction contained 12 bases not matched to a gene. The CDR3 length is 16 residues. The DNA of the CDR3 is TGTGCCAGCAGCCTGTCGGGGGGAGGGGGCAACTATGGCTACACCTTC. Protein product: CASSLSGGGGNYGYTF.

This CDR3 is CASSLKVGTEAFF. In nucleotides, the CDR3 is TGTGCCAGCAGTTTGAAGGTTGGCACTGAAGCTTTCTTT. This chain links TRBV27 with TRBJ1-1; D unresolved. V gave up 3 bases and J gave up 4 bases, with 9 bases separating them. The CDR3 has 13 amino acids. Germline V lookup: CDR1 MNHEY, CDR2 SMNVEV (reference sequence).

The chain uses TRBV5-4 and TRBJ1-1; maybe TRBD1 (6 bases). Germline V gives CDR1 SGHNT, CDR2 YYREEE (reference sequence). V was clipped by 4 bases and J by 2 bases, with 15 bases between them. The CDR3 loop spans 15 amino acids. The CDR3 loop is CASSRYQGSNTEAFF. The CDR3 coding sequence is TGTGCCAGCAGCCGTTATCAGGGGTCTAACACTGAAGCTTTCTTT.

The chain employs TRBV5-1 and TRBJ2-7, with D possibly being TRBD2 (5 bases). The germline V and J ends were trimmed by 4 bases and 6 bases, with 11 bases remaining between them. Germline CDR1 is SGHRS and CDR2 is YFSETQ. The CDR3 contains 12 residues. The CDR3 DNA reads as TGCGCCAGCAGCCCGACTCGGGGCGAGCAGTACTTC. Translating gives CASSPTRGEQYF.

As concerns this clone: The sample carries other DNA sequences with the same CDR3. The rearrangement uses TRBV2 and TRBJ2-7, with D hard to call. Germline V gene data show CDR1 as SNHLY and CDR2 as FYNNEI. V lost 2 bases and J lost 1, with 12 bases in between. The CDR3 length is 15 residues. The CDR3 sequence: CASSEYLMSSYEQYF. The CDR3 DNA is TGTGCCAGCAGTGAATACCTAATGAGTTCCTACGAGCAGTACTTC.

The chain recombines TRBV27 with TRBJ1-1; 7 nucleotides agree with TRBD1. After removal of 5 bases from V and 10 bases from J, the junction contained 10 bases not matched to a gene. CDR1 is MNHEY, CDR2 SMNVEV, per germline (reference sequence). The CDR3 loop spans 13 amino acids. Written as DNA, the CDR3 is TGTGCCAGCAGTCTCAATCGACAGGGAAGAGCTTTCTTT. Protein product: CASSLNRQGRAFF.

The rearrangement joins TRBV29-1 to TRBJ1-2; D ambiguous. V was cut by 1 base and J by 1 base, with 4 bases left in between. Germline-derived CDR1 and CDR2 are SQVTM and ANQGSEA. This CDR3 is built from 12 residues. As DNA, the CDR3 is TGCAGCGTTGAAGCCAGTAACTATGGCTACACCTTC. The encoded protein is CSVEASNYGYTF. The full variable domain, rest sourced from reference TRBV29-1 and TRBJ1-2, is SAVISQKPSRDICQRGTSLTIQCQVDSQVTMMFWYRQQPGQSLTLIATANQGSEATYESGFVIDKFPISRPNLTFSTLTVSNMSPEDSSIYLCSVEASNYGYTFGSGTRLTVV.

The chain joins TRBV14 to TRBJ2-5, with no clear D. V lost 5 bases and J lost 0, with 4 bases in between. The germline V gene has CDR1 SGHDN and CDR2 FVKESK. There are 12 residues in the CDR3. CDR3 protein: CASSVYQETQYF. The CDR3 coding sequence is TGTGCCAGCAGCGTGTACCAAGAGACCCAGTACTTC. Full variable domain (remainder filled in from reference TRBV14 and TRBJ2-5): EAGVTQFPSHSVIEKGQTVTLRCDPISGHDNLYWYRRVMGKEIKFLLHFVKESKQDESGMPNNRFLAERTGGTYSTLKVQPAELEDSGVYFCASSVYQETQYFGPGTRLLVL.

The chain links TRBV28 to TRBJ1-5, with 9 positions matching TRBD1. With 6 bases clipped from V and 7 bases from J, the junction kept 10 bases outside the gene matches. Germline V CDR1 and CDR2: MDHEN, SYDVKM. The CDR3 length is 15 residues. The CDR3 DNA is TGTGCCAGCAGGGATCCGGGACAGGGTGTCCAGCCCCAGCATTTT. It specifies CASRDPGQGVQPQHF.

The chain uses TRBV19 and TRBJ1-1; no definite D call. Germline V CDR1 and CDR2: LNHDA, SQIVND (reference sequence). Trimming pared 7 bases from V and 0 bases from J, leaving 6 bases between. The CDR3 contains 12 residues. CDR3 residues: CASKAVNTEAFF. CDR3 DNA: TGTGCCAGTAAGGCGGTGAACACTGAAGCTTTCTTT.

The V and J genes are TRBV5-1 and TRBJ2-7; no firm D call. The V gene lost 0 bases and the J gene lost 2 bases, with 6 bases spanning the gap. This CDR3 comprises 13 residues. Germline CDR1 is SGHRS and CDR2 is YFSETQ. The DNA for the CDR3 is TGCGCCAGCAGCTTGGACACCACCTACGAGCAGTACTTC. Protein: CASSLDTTYEQYF. The variable domain in full, with the rest retrieved from reference TRBV5-1 and TRBJ2-7, is KAGVTQTPRYLIKTRGQQVTLSCSPISGHRSVSWYQQTPGQGLQFLFEYFSETQRNKGNFPGRFSGRQFSNSRSEMNVSTLELGDSALYLCASSLDTTYEQYFGPGTRLTVT.

The rearrangement joins TRBV6-5 to TRBJ1-1; D gene ambiguous. The V gene's germline CDR1 is MNHEY and CDR2 SVGAGI. Trimming stripped 5 bases from V and 1 base from J, with 5 bases between. CDR3 length: 12 residues. Here the CDR3 DNA reads TGTGCCAGCAGTAGACAGAACACTGAAGCTTTCTTT. Encoded protein: CASSRQNTEAFF.

This clone is labeled as medium-sized. This chain joins TRBV6-5 and TRBJ1-2; 7 positions match TRBD1. CDR3 size: 14 residues. CDR1 and CDR2 (germline): MNHEY, SVGAGI. The ends lost 4 bases at V and 6 bases at J; junction bases unmatched: 8. The CDR3 DNA reads as TGTGCCAGCAGTTCTAACAGGGGCCTCAATGGCTACACCTTC. This encodes CASSSNRGLNGYTF.

This chain links TRBV6-5 with TRBJ2-1; 9 bases are shared with TRBD1. V dropped 5 bases and J dropped 3; count of bases not matched to a gene: 5. The CDR3 has 15 residues. In germline, CDR1 is MNHEY, CDR2 SVGAGI. Written as DNA, the CDR3 is TGTGCCAGCAGTCCTCGACAGGGGGACTACAATGAGCAGTTCTTC. It translates to CASSPRQGDYNEQFF.

The chain has TRBV11-2 and TRBJ1-5; 7 bases agree with TRBD1. Germline values: CDR1 SGHAT, CDR2 FQNNGV. This CDR3 is built from 13 residues. Trimming at V came to 1 base and at J to 7 bases, leaving 1 base not matched to a gene. The CDR3: CASSLGDRQPQHF. The CDR3 DNA reads as TGTGCCAGCAGCTTAGGGGACAGACAGCCCCAGCATTTT.

V gene TRBV7-2 combines with J gene TRBJ1-1; D remains unclear. Deletions cut 5 bases from V and 7 bases from J, with 11 bases between. Germline CDR1 is SGHTA and CDR2 is FQGNSA. The CDR3 sequence is 12 residues long. CDR3 loop: CASSPRSGEAFF. CDR3 bases: TGTGCCAGCAGCCCCCGGAGTGGTGAAGCTTTCTTT.

About this clone: The same CDR3 is also encoded by other DNA sequences in this sample. The chain recombines TRBV6-5 with TRBJ2-1; TRBD2 aligns across 7 bases. After removal of 4 bases from V and 6 bases from J, the junction contained 6 bases not matched to a gene. Looked up from germline, CDR1 is MNHEY and CDR2 is SVGAGI. The CDR3 extends over 14 amino acids. The chain's CDR3 is CASSSRLATNEQFF. The CDR3 DNA follows: TGTGCCAGCAGTTCCCGACTAGCAACCAATGAGCAGTTCTTC.

J is TRBJ2-2 and V is TRBV2; TRBD2 matches 7 bases. V lost 5 bases and J lost 0; bases outside the gene matches: 3. Germline loops: CDR1 SNHLY, CDR2 FYNNEI. This CDR3 is built from 15 residues. CDR3 coding DNA: TGTGCCAGCAGTCTGACTAGCCCGAACACCGGGGAGCTGTTTTTT. Translating gives CASSLTSPNTGELFF.

The chain employs TRBV6-6 and TRBJ1-1; D is ambiguous. The CDR3 length is 15 residues. CDR1 is MNHNY, CDR2 SVGAGI, per germline (reference sequence). V was pared by 2 bases and J by 0 bases, with 10 bases between. The CDR3: CASSYGPGMNTEAFF. The CDR3 DNA sequence: TGTGCCAGCAGTTACGGTCCGGGTATGAACACTGAAGCTTTCTTT.

V is TRBV5-1 and J is TRBJ1-2, with D possibly being TRBD1 (5 bases). Germline V CDR1 and CDR2: SGHRS, YFSETQ. This CDR3 contains 17 residues. V was pared by 4 bases and J by 0 bases, with 19 bases between. DNA of the CDR3: TGCGCCAGCAGCCCGGGCCTCGGGGGGAGGGCTAACTATGGCTACACCTTC. Its protein is CASSPGLGGRANYGYTF.

The rearrangement uses TRBV5-1 and TRBJ2-3; 15 bases map to TRBD2. CDR3 length equals 17 residues. Germline assignment: CDR1 SGHRS and CDR2 YFSETQ. The V segment lost 4 bases and the J segment 5 bases; nucleotides outside the gene matches: 8. Written as DNA, the CDR3 is TGCGCCAGCAGCCTCGGGACTAGCGGGGGGACAGGAGATACGCAGTATTTT. This gives the protein CASSLGTSGGTGDTQYF.

This clone appeared a few times. This chain links TRBV5-6 with TRBJ1-4, with 9 bases fitting TRBD1. V dropped 2 bases and J dropped 7; count of bases not matched to a gene: 6. Per the germline V gene, CDR1 is SGHDT and CDR2 is YYEEEE. The CDR3 has 15 residues. CDR3 in amino acids: CASSLQGATPEKLFF. CDR3 sequence (DNA): TGTGCCAGCAGCTTACAGGGGGCAACCCCTGAAAAACTGTTTTTT.

The rearrangement links TRBV28 to TRBJ2-7; TRBD2 might be the D (5 bases). Deletions cut 7 bases from V and 4 bases from J, with 11 bases between. The CDR3 contains 12 residues. Per the germline V gene, CDR1 is MDHEN and CDR2 is SYDVKM. The CDR3 is CASNGDGYEQYF. CDR3 in DNA: TGTGCCAGCAACGGGGATGGATACGAGCAGTACTTC.

CDR3 nucleotide sequence: TGTGCCAGCTCACGGATAGCGGGAGCATCAAAAAACACAGATACGCAGTATTTT. Translation gives CASSRIAGASKNTDTQYF. The chain couples TRBV18 to TRBJ2-3; 9 nucleotides align to TRBD2. This CDR3 is 18 amino acids long. The germline CDR1 and CDR2 sequences are KGHSH and LQKENI. Trimming cost V 4 bases and J 2 bases; bases outside gene matches: 13.